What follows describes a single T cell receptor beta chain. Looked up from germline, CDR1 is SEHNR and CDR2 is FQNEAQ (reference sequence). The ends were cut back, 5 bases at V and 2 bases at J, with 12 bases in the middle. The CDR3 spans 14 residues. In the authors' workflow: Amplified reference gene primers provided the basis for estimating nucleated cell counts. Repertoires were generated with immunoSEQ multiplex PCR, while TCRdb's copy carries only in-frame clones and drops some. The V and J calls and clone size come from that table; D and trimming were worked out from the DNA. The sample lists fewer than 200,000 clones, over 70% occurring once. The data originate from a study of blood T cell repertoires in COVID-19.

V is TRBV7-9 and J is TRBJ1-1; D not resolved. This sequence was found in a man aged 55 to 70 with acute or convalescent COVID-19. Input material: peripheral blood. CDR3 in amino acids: CASSPQRDNTEAFF. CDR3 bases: TGTGCCAGCAGCCCCCAGCGGGATAACACTGAAGCTTTCTTT. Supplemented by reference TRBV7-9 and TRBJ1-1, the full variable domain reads DTGVSQNPRHKITKRGQNVTFRCDPISEHNRLYWYRQTLGQGPEFLTYFQNEAQLEKSRLLSDRFSAERPKGSFSTLEIQRTEQGDSAMYLCASSPQRDNTEAFFGQGTRLTVV.